The subject of this entry is one T cell receptor beta chain. No cognate antigen has been identified for it. The sample holds no much larger clone one base away, and base qualities are not on file. The donors were healthy, HIV-negative adults who had no recently reported acute infections or vaccinations. Only Caucasian adults living in Nashville, Tennessee, USA were represented among the donors. Magnetic negative selection was used to enrich CD4+ T cells, after which naive cells were positively selected on CD45RA and the negative fraction became the memory subset. After blood collection by leukapheresis, PBMCs were isolated using Ficoll-Histopaque density gradient centrifugation and then cryopreserved in the vapor phase of liquid nitrogen. Purity and quantity of every magnetically sorted T cell population were checked by analytical flow cytometry. Genomic DNA was isolated from each sorted fraction and quantified by UV absorbance on a Nanodrop 2000c.

The sample originates from a study of shared clonotypes between healthy human individuals (dated by TCRdb to the early 2020s). Broadly, across the study: A couple of women and three men aged 18 to 49 years were included in the cohort. For each donor, three plates each were used for CD4 naive and CD4 memory, two plates were used for CD8 naive, and one plate was used for CD8 memory. Per donor, leukapheresis produced somewhere between about 0.94 and 10 billion PBMCs. To estimate repertoire size and how much clonotypes are shared between individuals, the study performed deep sequencing of blood TCR repertoires from about five healthy adults. Different laboratories and diverse techniques were used to prepare libraries and sequence TCR repertoires, to increase sequencing depth and limit assay-specific biases. The paper's findings and limits, for the study overall: The small number of donors limited the genetic and exposure-history diversity represented. Naive subsets generally had larger estimated clonotype richness than memory subsets. Higher generation probabilities were observed for clonotypes shared by all four sorted-subset donors than for non-shared clonotypes. About 5% of naive CD4, 3.5% of naive CD8, 2% to 2.5% of memory CD4, and around 0.42% of memory CD8 clonotypes were shared across a few donors. Based on pairwise subsampling, the degree of clonotype sharing among donors was expected to be affected by sequencing depth. Sampling was restricted to blood, and TCR repertoires in tissues likely differ from the TCR repertoires found in blood. Incomplete sequencing was indicated by rarefaction of sorted-subset datasets, despite the large sequencing depth.

TCR CDR3 regions were amplified from genomic DNA by multiplex PCR using the deep immunoSEQ assay. Extracted genomic DNA from each cell subset was spread evenly across all wells of several immunoSEQ 96-well plates, with each plate serving as a replicate. Each replicate PCR for sorted subsets received roughly 0.2 ug genomic DNA, equal to about 29,000 T cell genomes. The purified libraries were quantified using a Qubit 3.0 fluorometer, sized with a Bioanalyzer 2100, and then quantified again using the KAPA Library Quantification kit. Every immunoSEQ 96-well plate was sequenced on a dedicated single-read 150-cycle Illumina NextSeq 550 flow cell. The study's processing was this. Because only junctional sequences without quality scores were contained in the immunoSEQ output, filtering matching that applied to full-length reads could not be performed. Sequences were annotated with PyIR, a Python wrapper for IgBLAST v1.9, and V/J genes and CDR3 were assigned using IMGT germline references. Any read was removed if the V/J assignment was weak (E-value above 1e-6), the CDR3 was missing, or the read contained stop codons, out-of-frame junctions, or ambiguous translated residues. V3J clonotypes were defined as sequences sharing an identical inferred V gene, J gene, and CDR3 amino acid sequence. The percentage overlap between two repertoires was calculated by dividing the number of shared unique clonotypes by the size of the smaller repertoire. RTK rarefaction, the Chao1 estimator, and Recon v2.1 estimates of unobserved clonotypes were used to assess repertoire richness. For all TCRbeta clonotypes obtained by the gDNA method from a few donors, generation probabilities were computed with OLGA. What TCRdb holds here is the immuneACCESS table cut down to in-frame rearrangements. Part of the clones is not present; checked against another copy, under half of the missing clones reflect an unresolved V gene, and the others are unexplained. V and J calls plus clone size are reproduced from that table; the DNA served to infer D and trimming. The sample records roughly 2.6 million clones, 85% to 95% of which are singletons. 0.11% to 0.15% of the sample is taken by the ten largest.

The clonotype comes from a young man in good health. Sequencing input: naive CD4+ T cells sorted from blood. Interpreted using the paper, the cell subset or site label stands for: CD45RA+ positively selected.

The bases read TGTGCCAGCAGTGTGGACGAAAAGGGTTCTCCGAATGGCTACACCTTC. This translates into CASSVDEKGSPNGYTF. The sequence joins TRBV2 to TRBJ1-2; the D gene remains uncertain. CDR1 SNHLY and CDR2 FYNNEI were looked up in the germline V gene. V loses 4 bases, J loses 6 bases, and the germline ends lie 21 bases apart. The CDR3, from cysteine to phenylalanine, totals 16 residues. The kept DNA is CDR3 alone, 48 bases in frame from the first base.